The 32 T cell receptor beta chains listed next were all sequenced from one sample in a study. TCRdb re-called the RT-PCR reads with MiXCR, one entry per CDR3 protein. The sample contains 550,000 to 750,000 distinct CDR3 sequences, more than 13% of which appear only once. Sequencing input: memory CD4+ T cells from blood. These receptor sequences come from a female donor in good health, serving as a healthy control.

The genes are TRBV7-3 and TRBJ2-1; 12 positions match TRBD1. V shed 6 bases, J shed 6 bases, and the junction held 6 bases outside the gene matches. The CDR3 has 15 residues. Germline CDR1 SGHTA, CDR2 FQGTGA. CDR3 residues: CASRQGTGGFNEQFF. CDR3 coding DNA: TGTGCCAGCAGGCAGGGGACAGGGGGCTTCAATGAGCAGTTCTTC.

This clonotype was recorded many times. The chain is built from TRBV20-1 and TRBJ2-7, with 8 bases identical to TRBD2. The CDR3 loop spans 13 amino acids. J lost 4 bases, V lost 5 bases, and 7 bases had no gene match. CDR1 is DFQATT, CDR2 SNEGSKA, per germline (reference sequence). The CDR3 region has the DNA TGCAGTGCTCGCGGACTAGCAGTATACGAGCAGTACTTC. Encoded protein: CSARGLAVYEQYF.

The table lists this clonotype with a few counts. The V and J genes are TRBV7-2 and TRBJ2-1; TRBD2 might be the D (5 bases). The CDR3 spans 14 residues. The V and J ends lost 2 bases and 4 bases respectively, with 9 bases between them. Germline V gene lookup returns CDR1 SGHTA and CDR2 FQGNSA. The CDR3 region is CASSLMRVYNEQFF. DNA of the CDR3: TGTGCCAGCAGCTTAATGAGGGTTTACAATGAGCAGTTCTTC.

This clonotype was counted only a few times. The chain recombines TRBV20-1 with TRBJ2-7, with TRBD2 matching over 7 bases. The germline V gene encodes CDR1 DFQATT and CDR2 SNEGSKA (reference sequence). The J segment lost 7 bases and the V segment lost 3 bases, leaving 12 bases of the junction unmatched. The CDR3 extends over 14 amino acids. The CDR3 protein is CSASDGGGPGEQYF. Written as DNA, the CDR3 is TGCAGTGCTAGTGACGGCGGGGGTCCTGGAGAGCAGTACTTC.

The chain is built from TRBV20-1 and TRBJ2-5, with D tentatively TRBD2 (6 bases). The germline V and J ends were trimmed by 1 base and 7 bases, with 16 bases remaining between them. CDR3 length: 14 residues. Germline V CDR1 and CDR2: DFQATT, SNEGSKA (reference sequence). The CDR3 loop reads CSARARDFESTQYF. The CDR3 DNA follows: TGCAGTGCTAGAGCCCGGGACTTCGAGTCGACCCAGTACTTC.

In this sample, this clonotype turned up a few times. The chain carries TRBV7-2 and TRBJ1-1, with 8 positions matching TRBD1. CDR3 size: 15 residues. Trimming cost V 5 bases and J 4 bases; bases outside gene matches: 9. Germline V gene data show CDR1 as SGHTA and CDR2 as FQGNSA. The CDR3: CASSTTGGISTEAFF. CDR3 nucleotide sequence: TGTGCCAGCAGCACCACAGGGGGAATAAGCACTGAAGCTTTCTTT.

The J gene is TRBJ2-3, the V gene TRBV7-2; 8 nucleotides align to TRBD1. The V gene's germline CDR1 is SGHTA and CDR2 FQGNSA. CDR3 length: 13 residues. V shed 4 bases and J 13 bases; nucleotides not matched to a gene: 10. Written as DNA, the CDR3 is TGTGCCAGCAGCTGGACGGACAGGGTGAGGGAGTATTTT. Translation: CASSWTDRVREYF.

This clonotype was counted between two and nine times. The chain links TRBV7-9 to TRBJ1-2; 7 bases are shared with TRBD1. This CDR3 contains 14 residues. Germline CDR1 SEHNR, CDR2 FQNEAQ (reference sequence). V shed 1 base, J shed 4 bases, and the junction held 3 bases outside the gene matches. The CDR3 loop reads CASSLGAGGYGYTF. Written as DNA, the CDR3 is TGTGCCAGCAGCTTAGGTGCAGGGGGCTATGGCTACACCTTC.

The chain employs TRBV6-2 or TRBV6-3 and TRBJ1-5; 7 bases agree with TRBD1. The CDR3 runs 12 residues. Germline-derived CDR1 and CDR2 are MNHEY and SVGEGT. J lost 12 bases, V lost 7 bases, and 9 bases had no gene match. CDR3 protein: CASTQGDSFQHF. The CDR3 DNA is TGTGCCAGCACCCAAGGGGACAGCTTCCAGCATTTT.

There are a few counts of this clonotype. The chain links TRBV5-1 to TRBJ1-4; TRBD1 is a possible D gene (6 bases). The CDR3 consists of 15 residues. With 3 bases removed from V and 8 bases from J, the gap between germline ends came to 17 bases. Germline CDR1 and CDR2: SGHRS and YFSETQ. The CDR3 DNA follows: TGCGCCAGCAGCTCCACAGGGAGGTCTGACGAAAAACTGTTTTTT. Residues: CASSSTGRSDEKLFF.

The V and J genes are TRBV7-9 and TRBJ2-1; 14 bases are a match to TRBD2. Germline V CDR1 and CDR2: SEHNR, FQNEAQ (reference sequence). V shed 8 bases, J shed 0 bases, and the junction held 18 bases outside the gene matches. The CDR3 sequence is 21 residues long. In DNA, the CDR3 is TGTGCCAGCTTGGTGGGGAGCGCTGGGACTAGCGGGAGCAGCTCCTACAATGAGCAGTTCTTC. It is translated as CASLVGSAGTSGSSSYNEQFF.

V and J are TRBV18 and TRBJ2-2; TRBD2 might be the D (6 bases). This CDR3 region has 15 residues. Germline loops: CDR1 KGHSH, CDR2 LQKENI. V was shortened by 6 bases and J by 3 bases, with 14 bases between the two germline ends. CDR3: CASSGLAVYTGELFF. Written as DNA, the CDR3 is TGTGCCAGCTCGGGATTAGCGGTGTACACCGGGGAGCTGTTTTTT.

A few counts support this clonotype. Written as DNA, the CDR3 is TGTGCCAGCACGCAAGGGGGACGCGAGCAGTACTTC. It specifies CASTQGGREQYF. The chain carries TRBV28 and TRBJ2-7, with a possible D match to TRBD1 (6 bases). The length of the CDR3 is 12 residues. Trimming left V 7 bases short and J 6 bases short, with 13 bases between. Germline loops: CDR1 MDHEN, CDR2 SYDVKM.

This clonotype was counted only a few times. The rearrangement joins TRBV7-6 to TRBJ2-1, with 8 bases identical to TRBD2. This CDR3 spans 15 amino acids. Germline CDR1 reads SGHVS; CDR2 reads FNYEAQ. Trimming removed 5 bases from V and 5 bases from J; junction bases left unmatched: 8. In nucleotides, the CDR3 is TGTGCCAGCAGCCTAAACGCGGGAGGTAACAATGAGCAGTTCTTC. Its translation: CASSLNAGGNNEQFF.

This clonotype was picked up many times. The chain carries TRBV29-1 and TRBJ2-7; 9 nucleotides match TRBD1. Losses at the gene ends were 3 bases for V and 5 bases for J; bases not matched to a gene: 5. The CDR3 extends over 13 amino acids. Germline CDR1 reads SQVTM; CDR2 reads ANQGSEA. CDR3 sequence (DNA): TGCAGCGTTGACGGGACAGGGCCTGACGAGCAGTACTTC. The encoded protein is CSVDGTGPDEQYF.

The table lists this clonotype with a few counts. The chain uses TRBV9 and TRBJ2-5; the match to TRBD2 covers 8 bases. J gave up 4 bases and V 2 bases, and 10 bases lay outside the gene matches. In germline, CDR1 is SGDLS, CDR2 YYNGEE. This CDR3 region has 16 residues. The CDR3 sequence: CASSVNARLAGETQYF. DNA for the CDR3: TGTGCCAGCAGCGTTAATGCAAGGCTAGCGGGAGAGACCCAGTACTTC.

The chain is built from TRBV29-1 and TRBJ2-1; D is unresolved. Trimming removed 2 bases at V and 7 bases at J, with 9 bases between. There are 12 residues in the CDR3. The V gene's germline CDR1 is SQVTM and CDR2 ANQGSEA. DNA for the CDR3: TGCAGCGTTGAACCTAACGTGAATGAGCAGTTCTTC. Residues: CSVEPNVNEQFF.

CDR3 DNA: TGTGCCAGCAGTCAGGACAGGGGTAGTGGCAATCAGCCCCAGCATTTT. It specifies CASSQDRGSGNQPQHF. The V and J genes are TRBV28 and TRBJ1-5, with TRBD1 matching over 9 bases. Trimming at V came to 5 bases and at J to 2 bases, leaving 7 bases not matched to a gene. The CDR3 spans 16 residues. Germline-derived CDR1 and CDR2 are MDHEN and SYDVKM. The full variable domain, completed using reference TRBV28 and TRBJ1-5, is DVKVTQSSRYLVKRTGEKVFLECVQDMDHENMFWYRQDPGLGLRLIYFSYDVKMKEKGDIPEGYSVSREKKERFSLILESASTNQTSMYLCASSQDRGSGNQPQHFGDGTRLSIL.

The chain employs TRBV6-5 and TRBJ1-6; maybe TRBD1 (5 bases). Trimming pared 7 bases from V and 10 bases from J, leaving 17 bases between. The CDR3 loop spans 14 amino acids. The germline CDR1 and CDR2 sequences are MNHEY and SVGAGI. CDR3: CASMGLGRRSPLHF. CDR3 DNA: TGTGCCAGCATGGGACTCGGGAGGCGGTCACCCCTCCACTTT.

This clonotype has at least ten counts. The chain carries TRBV20-1 and TRBJ1-4; 7 positions match TRBD1. The CDR3 contains 15 residues. The germline V gene encodes CDR1 DFQATT and CDR2 SNEGSKA (reference sequence). J was trimmed by 8 bases and V by 0 bases; bases with no gene match: 9. This chain's CDR3 is CSARDVARDREKLFF. The CDR3 region has the DNA TGCAGTGCTAGAGACGTAGCCCGGGACAGAGAAAAACTGTTTTTT.

This clonotype came up once. Written as DNA, the CDR3 is TGTGCCAGCAGACTCACAGGGGGAAAAGGAGCTTTCTTT. Translation gives CASRLTGGKGAFF. J is TRBJ1-1 and V is TRBV12-3 or TRBV12-4, with 8 bases fitting TRBD1. This CDR3 region has 13 residues. V was pared by 6 bases and J by 10 bases, with 10 bases of the junction left unmatched.

This clonotype turned up a few times. V is TRBV20-1 and J is TRBJ2-1; 12 nucleotides match TRBD2. Germline V lookup: CDR1 DFQATT, CDR2 SNEGSKA (reference sequence). The junction had 8 bases not matched to a gene; V was cut back by 5 bases and J by 6 bases. CDR3 size: 15 residues. The CDR3 protein is CSAAEGGLAGNEQFF. For the CDR3, the DNA is TGCAGTGCTGCCGAAGGGGGACTAGCGGGCAATGAGCAGTTCTTC.

This clonotype has ten or more counts. The chain couples TRBV28 to TRBJ2-1; 9 bases map to TRBD2. Per germline, CDR1 MDHEN and CDR2 SYDVKM. The CDR3 is 15 amino acids. The J segment lost 8 bases and the V segment lost 3 bases, leaving 8 bases of the junction unmatched. This CDR3 reads CASSFGLAGLYEQFF. In DNA, the CDR3 is TGTGCCAGCAGTTTCGGGCTAGCGGGACTCTATGAGCAGTTCTTC.

V usage is TRBV4-3 and J usage is TRBJ1-4; D is unresolved. The CDR3 consists of 16 residues. V was cut by 0 bases and J by 5 bases, with 13 bases left in between. Germline lookup yields CDR1 LGHNA and CDR2 YSLEER. CDR3 nucleotides: TGCGCCAGCAGCCAAGAGCCGGTAGCAGGAAATGAAAAACTGTTTTTT. Translation gives CASSQEPVAGNEKLFF.

There are many counts of this clonotype. This sequence joins TRBV4-2 and TRBJ1-2; D is unclear. Between the trimmed V and J ends, which lost 0 bases and 5 bases, there was a span of 10 bases. Germline V gene sequence: CDR1 LGHNA, CDR2 YNFKEQ. This CDR3 comprises 14 residues. The CDR3 is CASSQDRIGYGYTF. The CDR3 DNA reads TGTGCCAGCAGCCAAGACAGGATCGGGTATGGCTACACCTTC.

The chain is built from TRBV20-1 and TRBJ1-3, with D maybe TRBD1 (6 bases). Trimming left V 6 bases short and J 4 bases short, with 19 bases between. Germline-derived CDR1 and CDR2 are DFQATT and SNEGSKA (reference sequence). CDR3 length equals 15 residues. The CDR3 loop is CSASNRARTGNTIYF. CDR3 DNA: TGCAGTGCCTCAAACAGGGCTCGTACGGGAAACACCATATATTTT.

This clonotype was found a few times. The chain uses TRBV29-1 and TRBJ1-1; TRBD1 matches at 10 bases. Germline lookup yields CDR1 SQVTM and CDR2 ANQGSEA. The length of the CDR3 is 14 residues. With V trimmed by 6 bases and J by 4 bases, 8 bases remained unmatched. CDR3 nucleotides: TGCAGCGTAGTACGTGACAGGGGGCGCACTGAAGCTTTCTTT. Protein product: CSVVRDRGRTEAFF.

The chain employs TRBV5-5 and TRBJ1-4; D ambiguous. The CDR3 spans 15 residues. Germline lookup yields CDR1 SGHKS and CDR2 YYEKEE (reference sequence). Trimming stripped 0 bases from V and 5 bases from J, with 11 bases between. CDR3: CASSLEAGWNEKLFF. CDR3 DNA sequence: TGTGCCAGCAGCTTGGAGGCAGGCTGGAATGAAAAACTGTTTTTT.

This clonotype has only a few counts. V and J are TRBV20-1 and TRBJ1-1; the D is unclear. Germline loops: CDR1 DFQATT, CDR2 SNEGSKA (reference sequence). The CDR3 loop spans 11 amino acids. The V gene lost 3 bases and the J gene lost 1 base, with 3 bases spanning the gap. CDR3 sequence (DNA): TGCAGTGCTAGTCAGAACACTGAAGCTTTCTTT. Protein sequence: CSASQNTEAFF.

This clonotype turned up a few times. The V call is TRBV6-6, the J call TRBJ2-7; a weak D match, TRBD2 (6 bases). Germline assignment: CDR1 MNHNY and CDR2 SVGAGI (reference sequence). V was trimmed by 2 bases and J by 6 bases, leaving 14 bases between them. The CDR3 is 14 residues long. CDR3 residues: CASSYVGAAGEQYF. The CDR3 region has the DNA TGTGCCAGCAGTTACGTCGGGGCAGCGGGCGAGCAGTACTTC.

This clonotype was observed many times. The V gene is TRBV9, the J gene TRBJ2-7; D assignment may be TRBD1 or TRBD2 (5 bases each). V lost 4 bases and J lost 3, with 17 bases in between. The CDR3 consists of 15 residues. CDR1 is SGDLS and CDR2 is YYNGEE in the germline V gene. CDR3 sequence: CASSSRDASYYEQYF. CDR3 nucleotides: TGTGCCAGCAGCTCTCGGGACGCCTCGTACTACGAGCAGTACTTC.

The rearrangement joins TRBV6-6 to TRBJ2-2; maybe TRBD2 (5 bases). The CDR3 is 13 residues long. Germline CDR1 MNHNY, CDR2 SVGAGI (reference sequence). With 6 bases removed from V and 7 bases from J, the gap between germline ends came to 12 bases. The CDR3 spells CASSRIANGELFF. Written as DNA, the CDR3 is TGTGCCAGCAGCCGCATAGCGAACGGGGAGCTGTTTTTT.